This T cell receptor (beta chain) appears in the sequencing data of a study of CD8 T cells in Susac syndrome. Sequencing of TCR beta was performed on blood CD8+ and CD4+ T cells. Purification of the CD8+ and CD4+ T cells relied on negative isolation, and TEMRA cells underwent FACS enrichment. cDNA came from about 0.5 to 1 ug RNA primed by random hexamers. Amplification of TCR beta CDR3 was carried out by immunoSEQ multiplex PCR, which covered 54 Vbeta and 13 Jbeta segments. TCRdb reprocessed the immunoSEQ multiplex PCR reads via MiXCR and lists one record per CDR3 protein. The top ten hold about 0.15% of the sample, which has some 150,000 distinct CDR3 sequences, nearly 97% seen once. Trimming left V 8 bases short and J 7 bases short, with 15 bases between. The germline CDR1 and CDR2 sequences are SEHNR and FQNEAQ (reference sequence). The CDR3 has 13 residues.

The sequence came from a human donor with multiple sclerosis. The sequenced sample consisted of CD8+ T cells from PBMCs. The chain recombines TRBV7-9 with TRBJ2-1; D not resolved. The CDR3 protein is CASGVGYLNEQFF. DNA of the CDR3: TGTGCCAGCGGGGTCGGCTACCTAAATGAGCAGTTCTTC.